The clone carrying this TCR beta chain came up once. Germline V gives CDR1 SGHDN, CDR2 FVKESK. The V gene lost 2 bases and the J gene lost 5 bases, with 10 bases spanning the gap. The CDR3 runs to 14 residues. The sequencing template was cDNA reverse transcribed from extracted RNA. The protocol was immunoSEQ multiplex PCR, while the TCRdb copy is restricted to in-frame clones and leaves out a portion. Of about 110,000 clones listed, 50% to 70% were seen once; the top ten hold approximately 23%. The sample originates from a study of CD8+ T cells in alopecia areata. The sequence was obtained from a human donor with alopecia areata. Sequenced: NKG2D-low CD8+ T cells sorted from blood. The chain has TRBV14 and TRBJ2-1; D assignment may be TRBD1 or TRBD2 (6 bases each). CDR3 DNA sequence: TGTGCCAGCAGCCAACGGGGGCTGAACAATGAGCAGTTCTTC. This encodes CASSQRGLNNEQFF.